These 23 T cell receptor beta chains share one sample of origin, sequenced in a study of shared clonotypes between healthy human individuals (TCRdb year 2020). Libraries came from the immunoSEQ multiplex PCR assay. TCRdb limited this immuneACCESS table to in-frame rearrangements with V and J called. A share of clones is missing; checked studies link under half to unresolved V genes, and the rest is unexplained. Counted in this sample were 2 million to 3 million clones; about 92% of them appeared once. The biggest ten clones account for roughly 0.15% of the sample. Sequencing was performed on naive CD4+ T cells sorted from blood. In light of the paper, this sample's cell subset or site label describes: CD45RA+ positively selected. The source is a man in his late teens or twenties in good health.

V gene TRBV2 combines with J gene TRBJ2-5; D remains ambiguous. Trimming cost V 5 bases and J 3 bases, with 13 bases left between them. This CDR3 is built from 14 residues. Germline V CDR1 and CDR2: SNHLY, FYNNEI. CDR3 amino acids: CASSLGPLEETQYF. CDR3 DNA: TGTGCCAGCAGTTTAGGACCGTTGGAAGAGACCCAGTACTTC.

The J gene is TRBJ1-4, the V gene TRBV20-1; D not certain. Germline assignment: CDR1 DFQATT and CDR2 SNEGSKA (reference sequence). V lost 2 bases, J lost 7 bases, and 5 bases lay in between. This CDR3 is 11 amino acids long. The DNA for the CDR3 is TGCAGTGCTAGATCGCCTGAAAAACTGTTTTTT. It codes for CSARSPEKLFF.

The V call is TRBV7-9, the J call TRBJ1-2, with D possibly being TRBD1 (6 bases). Germline assignment: CDR1 SEHNR and CDR2 FQNEAQ (reference sequence). The CDR3 length is 12 residues. Trimming removed 3 bases from V and 8 bases from J, with 10 bases in between. The CDR3 bases are TGTGCCAGCAGCTTTTCAGGGGACGGCTACACCTTC. Translating gives CASSFSGDGYTF.

In regard to this clone: This may arise from a read error, as a much more abundant clone is one base away. V usage is TRBV2 and J usage is TRBJ2-7; 11 bases fit TRBD1. The V segment lost 5 bases and the J segment 1 base; nucleotides outside the gene matches: 4. CDR1 and CDR2 (germline): SNHLY, FYNNEI. This CDR3 is built from 15 residues. For the CDR3, the DNA is TGTGCCAGCAGTTACCGGGACAGGGGGTCCTACGAGCAGTACTTC. The encoded protein is CASSYRDRGSYEQYF.

Remarks on this clone: Other nucleotide sequences from this sample produce the same CDR3. The chain joins TRBV5-4 to TRBJ2-5; D is undetermined. The length of the CDR3 is 11 residues. The germline V gene encodes CDR1 SGHNT and CDR2 YYREEE (reference sequence). V lost 4 bases to trimming and J lost 2 bases, with 3 bases between them. CDR3 region: CASSLQETQYF. The CDR3 coding sequence is TGTGCCAGCAGCCTTCAAGAGACCCAGTACTTC.

J is TRBJ2-1 and V is TRBV5-1, with D maybe TRBD2 (6 bases). The germline CDR1 and CDR2 sequences are SGHRS and YFSETQ. The V end was cut by 4 bases, the J end by 4 bases, with 12 bases between. The CDR3 is made up of 14 amino acids. For the CDR3, the DNA is TGCGCCAGCAGCAGTGGGGGGATGTACAATGAGCAGTTCTTC. Encoded protein: CASSSGGMYNEQFF.

The chain joins TRBV5-6 to TRBJ2-2; no clear D gene. The CDR3 spans 14 residues. Germline lookup yields CDR1 SGHDT and CDR2 YYEEEE. Trimming took off 0 bases at V and 1 base at J, with 4 bases between the two ends. The CDR3 nucleotides read TGTGCCAGCAGCTTGGGGGTGAACACCGGGGAGCTGTTTTTT. It specifies CASSLGVNTGELFF.

The chain links TRBV30 to TRBJ1-2; D ambiguous. Germline V gives CDR1 GTSNPN, CDR2 SVGIG (reference sequence). V lost 2 bases to trimming and J lost 6 bases, with 16 bases between them. The CDR3 length is 14 residues. The CDR3 bases are TGTGCCTGGAGTCTAAGCTTGGGCATGGATGGCTACACCTTC. This gives the protein CAWSLSLGMDGYTF.

V is TRBV4-3 and J is TRBJ2-2; 11 bases line up with TRBD2. Germline CDR1 LGHNA, CDR2 YSLEER. The CDR3 is 17 amino acids. V dropped 0 bases and J dropped 5; count of bases not matched to a gene: 5. The CDR3 bases are TGCGCCAGCAGCCAAGATTTACTAGCGGGAGCGACCGGGGAGCTGTTTTTT. Translated: CASSQDLLAGATGELFF.

This clone came up once. This CDR3 is also generated by other DNA sequences in the sample. The chain employs TRBV5-4 and TRBJ1-2; D is uncertain. The CDR3 consists of 13 residues. V gave up 5 bases and J gave up 8 bases, with 16 bases separating them. The germline V gene has CDR1 SGHNT and CDR2 YYREEE (reference sequence). The CDR3 nucleotides are TGTGCCAGCAGTTTAGTCGGGGTAGGCGGCTACACCTTC. This sequence encodes CASSLVGVGGYTF. Variable domain in full (rest from reference TRBV5-4 and TRBJ1-2): ETGVTQSPTHLIKTRGQQVTLRCSSQSGHNTVSWYQQALGQGPQFIFQYYREEENGRGNFPPRFSGLQFPNYSSELNVNALELDDSALYLCASSLVGVGGYTFGSGTRLTVV.

The chain is built from TRBV6-5 and TRBJ2-7; D possibly matches TRBD1 or TRBD2 (5 bases each). CDR3 size: 13 residues. The V end was cut by 3 bases, the J end by 5 bases, with 11 bases between. Looked up from germline, CDR1 is MNHEY and CDR2 is SVGAGI. CDR3 in amino acids: CASSYPGTHEQYF. CDR3 DNA: TGTGCCAGCAGTTATCCGGGGACCCACGAGCAGTACTTC.

The chain recombines TRBV19 with TRBJ2-7; a weak D match, TRBD1 (5 bases). The CDR3 has 13 residues. V was cut by 1 base and J by 6 bases, with 10 bases left in between. CDR1 LNHDA and CDR2 SQIVND come from the germline V gene (reference sequence). The CDR3 DNA sequence: TGTGCCAGTAGTATAGGTGCAGGGCGCGAGCAGTACTTC. Its translation: CASSIGAGREQYF.

About this clone: The same CDR3 arises from other DNA sequences in this sample as well. This sequence joins TRBV2 and TRBJ2-2; D gene ambiguous. The germline V gene has CDR1 SNHLY and CDR2 FYNNEI. The CDR3 is 13 residues long. The V end lost 4 bases, the J end lost 1 base, and 4 bases lay between the germline ends. The CDR3 region has the DNA TGTGCCAGCAGTGTTCTGAACACCGGGGAGCTGTTTTTT. This translates into CASSVLNTGELFF.

J is TRBJ2-1 and V is TRBV11-2; 8 nucleotides align to TRBD2. J gave up 6 bases and V 5 bases, and 6 bases lay outside the gene matches. Germline lookup yields CDR1 SGHAT and CDR2 FQNNGV. The CDR3 consists of 14 residues. In DNA form, the CDR3 reads TGTGCCAGCAGCCGAGGACTAGCCCGCAATGAGCAGTTCTTC. Its protein product is CASSRGLARNEQFF.

V is TRBV6-5 and J is TRBJ2-7; D gene uncertain. From germline, CDR1 is MNHEY and CDR2 SVGAGI. The CDR3 sequence is 12 residues long. V shed 8 bases and J shed 1 base, with 9 bases lying between them. The CDR3 nucleotides read TGTGCCAGCGGCCCTGGGTCCTACGAGCAGTACTTC. It yields the protein CASGPGSYEQYF.

The chain couples TRBV5-1 to TRBJ2-1, with D maybe TRBD2 (6 bases). The CDR3 extends over 15 amino acids. V was trimmed by 0 bases and J by 1 base, leaving 8 bases between them. CDR1 and CDR2 from the germline V gene are SGHRS and YFSETQ. The CDR3 nucleotides are TGCGCCAGCAGCTTGGCGGGAGAATCCTACAATGAGCAGTTCTTC. Protein: CASSLAGESYNEQFF.

This chain links TRBV2 with TRBJ1-6; the D is unclear. Trimming removed 2 bases at V and 6 bases at J, with 8 bases between. Per the germline V gene, CDR1 is SNHLY and CDR2 is FYNNEI. CDR3 length equals 14 residues. CDR3 in DNA: TGTGCCAGCAGTGAAAGTCGGATTAATTCACCCCTCCACTTT. It translates to CASSESRINSPLHF.

As regards this clone: At one end the junction does not follow the germline gene, possibly because of a read error. This chain links TRBV5-1 with TRBJ2-3; 8 nucleotides align to TRBD2. This CDR3 contains 16 residues. Germline CDR1 SGHRS, CDR2 YFSETQ. CDR3 sequence reads: CASRLGSSGSTDTQYF. CDR3 nucleotides: TGCGCCAGCAGATTGGGCTCTAGCGGGAGCACAGATACGCAGTATTTT.

The V and J genes are TRBV25-1 and TRBJ2-5; a possible D gene is TRBD2 (8 bases). Per the germline V gene, CDR1 is MGHDK and CDR2 is SYGVNS. The V end lost 11 bases, the J end lost 10 bases, and 32 bases lay between the germline ends. The CDR3 is made up of 16 amino acids. The chain's CDR3 is CAAGGQKTEAWGGQYF. DNA of the CDR3: TGTGCCGCGGGGGGACAGAAGACAGAGGCCTGGGGAGGCCAGTACTTC. Looking up the rest from reference TRBV25-1 and TRBJ2-5 gives the full variable domain: EADIYQTPRYLVIGTGKKITLECSQTMGHDKMYWYQQDPGMELHLIHYSYGVNSTEKGDLSSESTVSRIRTEHFPLTLESARPSHTSQYLCAAGGQKTEAWGGQYFGPGTRLLVL.

The CDR3 nucleotides are TGCGCCAGCAGTGTGTATAGGGAGAAGAACACCGGGGAGCTGTTTTTT. This sequence encodes CASSVYREKNTGELFF. The genes are TRBV10-2 and TRBJ2-2, with D maybe TRBD2 (5 bases). CDR3 length: 16 amino acids. Germline V gives CDR1 WSHSY, CDR2 SAAADI. V was trimmed by 4 bases and J by 1 base, leaving 13 bases between them.

This chain connects TRBV6-4 to TRBJ2-1, with D maybe TRBD1 (6 bases). V was cut by 3 bases and J by 7 bases, with 7 bases left in between. Looked up from germline, CDR1 is MRHNA and CDR2 is SNTAGT. This CDR3 spans 12 amino acids. The CDR3 DNA reads as TGTGCCAGCAGTGAACAGGGAAATGAGCAGTTCTTC. Translated: CASSEQGNEQFF.

The chain has TRBV7-9 and TRBJ1-6, with 10 nucleotides matching TRBD1. V shed 4 bases and J 10 bases; nucleotides not matched to a gene: 7. Germline loops: CDR1 SEHNR, CDR2 FQNEAQ (reference sequence). This CDR3 contains 15 residues. The CDR3 loop reads CASSSTRDRGSPLHF. DNA for the CDR3: TGTGCCAGCAGCTCCACCCGGGACAGGGGATCACCCCTCCACTTT.

The chain employs TRBV29-1 and TRBJ1-5; no clear D. V was cut by 4 bases and J by 6 bases, with 13 bases left in between. The CDR3 totals 13 residues. Germline lookup yields CDR1 SQVTM and CDR2 ANQGSEA. In DNA form, the CDR3 reads TGCAGCGTTGTATCTGTTTTTGGTCAGCCCCAGCATTTT. Translating it yields CSVVSVFGQPQHF. The entire variable domain, with the rest obtained from reference TRBV29-1 and TRBJ1-5, is as follows: SAVISQKPSRDICQRGTSLTIQCQVDSQVTMMFWYRQQPGQSLTLIATANQGSEATYESGFVIDKFPISRPNLTFSTLTVSNMSPEDSSIYLCSVVSVFGQPQHFGDGTRLSIL.